Here is one T cell receptor beta chain with its context. The antigen remains unidentified. From germline, CDR1 is SEHNR and CDR2 FQNEAQ (reference sequence). The CDR3 runs 14 residues. Trimming left V 2 bases short and J 2 bases short, with 10 bases between. This entry is derived from a study of response to subunit inactivated influenza vaccine. Points from the study as a whole: Authors suggested seasonal influenza vaccinations each recruit few new T cells.

TCRdb itself ran the RT-PCR reads through MiXCR, one entry per CDR3 protein. In the table there are 530,000 or so distinct CDR3 sequences, 14% of which are singletons. The clonotype originates from a man aged 50 to 60 who received an inactivated influenza vaccine. The chain couples TRBV7-9 to TRBJ2-7, with a possible D match to TRBD1 (6 bases). The sample was PBMCs from blood, taken approximately 12 days after vaccination. The chain's CDR3 is CASSLPDRTYEQYF. The CDR3 coding sequence is TGTGCCAGCAGCTTACCAGACAGGACCTACGAGCAGTACTTC. Complete variable domain (other parts from reference TRBV7-9 and TRBJ2-7): DTGVSQNPRHKITKRGQNVTFRCDPISEHNRLYWYRQTLGQGPEFLTYFQNEAQLEKSRLLSDRFSAERPKGSFSTLEIQRTEQGDSAMYLCASSLPDRTYEQYFGPGTRLTVT.